The T cell receptor beta chain described here comes from a study of glioma-infiltrating T cells. Study-wide findings and caveats: Gliomas, especially low-grade, showed above-expected tissue-blood divergence; non-neoplastic patients showed below.

Amplification of TCR alpha and beta CDR3 regions from RNA used iRepertoire nested multiplex PCR. TCRdb analysed the multiplex PCR reads with MiXCR anew, one entry per CDR3 protein. Among under 150,000 distinct CDR3 sequences listed, roughly two fifths were seen once. This clonotype appeared a single time. Its antigen is as yet unknown. Germline lookup yields CDR1 KGHSH and CDR2 LQKENI. V lost 6 bases and J lost 6, with 12 bases in between. This CDR3 contains 13 residues. This chain uses TRBV18 with TRBJ1-5; D remains ambiguous. Sequenced material: glioma tissue, nonneoplastic brain tissue, or PBMCs (not recorded which). The receptor comes from a human donor with low-grade glioma or glioblastoma, undergoing nonglioma brain surgery, or in good health (not recorded which). The CDR3: CASSLNYLQPQHF. Here the CDR3 DNA reads TGTGCCAGCTCCCTAAACTACCTTCAGCCCCAGCATTTT.